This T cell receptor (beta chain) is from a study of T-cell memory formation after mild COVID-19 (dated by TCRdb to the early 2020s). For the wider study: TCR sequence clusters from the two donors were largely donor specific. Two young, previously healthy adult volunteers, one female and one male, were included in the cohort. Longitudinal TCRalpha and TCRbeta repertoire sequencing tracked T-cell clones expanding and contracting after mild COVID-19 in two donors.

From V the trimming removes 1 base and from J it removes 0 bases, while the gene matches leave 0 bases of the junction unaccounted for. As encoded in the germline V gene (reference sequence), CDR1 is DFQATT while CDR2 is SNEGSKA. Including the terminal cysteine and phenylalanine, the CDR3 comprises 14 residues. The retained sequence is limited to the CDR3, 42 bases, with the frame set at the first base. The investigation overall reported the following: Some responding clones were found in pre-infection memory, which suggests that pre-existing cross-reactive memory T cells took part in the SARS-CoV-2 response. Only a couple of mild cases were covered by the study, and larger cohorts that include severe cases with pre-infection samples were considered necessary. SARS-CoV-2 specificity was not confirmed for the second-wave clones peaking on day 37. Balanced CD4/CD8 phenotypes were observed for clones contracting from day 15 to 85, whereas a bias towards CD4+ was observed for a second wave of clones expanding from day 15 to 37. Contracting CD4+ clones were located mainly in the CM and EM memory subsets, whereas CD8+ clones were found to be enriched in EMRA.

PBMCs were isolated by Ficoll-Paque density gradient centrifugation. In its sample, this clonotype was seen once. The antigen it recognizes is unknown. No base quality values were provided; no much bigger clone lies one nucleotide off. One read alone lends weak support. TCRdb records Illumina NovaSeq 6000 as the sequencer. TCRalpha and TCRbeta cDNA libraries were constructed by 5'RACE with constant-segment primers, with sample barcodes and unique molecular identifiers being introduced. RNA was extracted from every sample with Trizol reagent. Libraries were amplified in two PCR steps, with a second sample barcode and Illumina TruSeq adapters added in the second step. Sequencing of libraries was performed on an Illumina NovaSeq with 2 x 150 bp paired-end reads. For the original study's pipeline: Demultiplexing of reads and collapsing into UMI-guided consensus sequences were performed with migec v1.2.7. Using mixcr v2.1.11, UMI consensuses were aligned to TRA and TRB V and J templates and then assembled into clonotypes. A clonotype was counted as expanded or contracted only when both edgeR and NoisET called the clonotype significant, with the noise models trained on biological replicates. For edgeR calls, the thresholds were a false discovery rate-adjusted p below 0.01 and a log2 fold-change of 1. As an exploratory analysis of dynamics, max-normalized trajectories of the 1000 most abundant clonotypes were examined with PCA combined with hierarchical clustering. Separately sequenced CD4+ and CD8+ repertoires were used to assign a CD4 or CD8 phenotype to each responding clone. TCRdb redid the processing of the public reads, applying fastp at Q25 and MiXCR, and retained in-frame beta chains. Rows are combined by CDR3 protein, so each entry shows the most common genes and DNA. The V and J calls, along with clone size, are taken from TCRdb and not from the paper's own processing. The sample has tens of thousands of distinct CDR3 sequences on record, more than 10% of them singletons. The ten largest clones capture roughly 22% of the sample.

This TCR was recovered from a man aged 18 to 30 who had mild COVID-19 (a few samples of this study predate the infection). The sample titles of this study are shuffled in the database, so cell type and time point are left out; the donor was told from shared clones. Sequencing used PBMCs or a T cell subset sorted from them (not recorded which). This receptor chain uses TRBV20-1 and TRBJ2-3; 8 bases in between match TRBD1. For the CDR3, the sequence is CSARGTGSTDTQYF. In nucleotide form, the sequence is TGCAGTGCTAGAGGGACAGGGAGCACAGATACGCAGTATTTT.